Listed below are T cell receptor beta chains from one sample, sequenced in a study of cytomegalovirus exposure and HLA in healthy donors. Data came from immunoSEQ multiplex PCR; TCRdb stores just in-frame clones and leaves some out. The sample table includes fewer than 100,000 clones. The specimen was PBMCs. These receptors were collected from a man aged 45-65 years in good health and CMV-seronegative. Both conserved end residues are part of each CDR3. A D gene is named only where the DNA matches it firmly.

TGTGCTAGCAGCTTAGGGCCAGGGTCGAACACCGGGGAGCTGTTTTTT,CASSLGPGSNTGELFF,TRBJ2-2,.,TRBV7-7
TGTGCCAGCAGCTCAGACACTAGCGGGGATGAGACCCAGTACTTC,CASSSDTSGDETQYF,TRBJ2-5,TRBD2,TRBV9
TGTGCCAGCAGCTTTTACCTAGGCGACTCCTATAATTCACCCCTCCACTTT,CASSFYLGDSYNSPLHF,TRBJ1-6,.,TRBV7-9
TGTGCCAGCAGCCATAGCTTACAGGGGTATGGCCAGTACTTC,CASSHSLQGYGQYF,TRBJ2-5,TRBD1,TRBV7-9
TGTGCCAGCTCACCACCGGGACAGGCGAACACCGGGGAGCTGTTTTTT,CASSPPGQANTGELFF,TRBJ2-2,TRBD1,TRBV18
TGTGCCAGCAGCCTTTCAGGGATCTTGAACTATGGCTACACCTTC,CASSLSGILNYGYTF,TRBJ1-2,.,TRBV11-2
TGTGCCAGCAGCGTAGGCGGGGGGCTTCTGACAGATACGCAGTATTTT,CASSVGGGLLTDTQYF,TRBJ2-3,TRBD2,TRBV9
TGTGCCAGCAGCTTTAACAGAAACTATGGCTACACCTTC,CASSFNRNYGYTF,TRBJ1-2,.,TRBV5-4
TGTGCCATCAGGGGGACAGGGGGCTCGGGTCAGCCCCAGCATTTT,CAIRGTGGSGQPQHF,TRBJ1-5,TRBD1,TRBV10-3
TGTGCCAGCAGCCCGACAGGGAGCACAGATACGCAGTATTTT,CASSPTGSTDTQYF,TRBJ2-3,TRBD1,TRBV7-9
TGTGCCAGCAGCGTAGGAGGGTCCGGGGCCAACGTCCTGACTTTC,CASSVGGSGANVLTF,TRBJ2-6,.,TRBV9
TGTGCCAGCAGCCACGCCCAGGGGCACGAGCAGTACTTC,CASSHAQGHEQYF,TRBJ2-7,.,TRBV11-2
TGTGCCAGCAGCAATTGGGACAGGGGATTTAACTATGGCTACACCTTC,CASSNWDRGFNYGYTF,TRBJ1-2,TRBD1,TRBV14
TGTGCCAGCTCACCACCTAGTTACAATGAGCAGTTCTTC,CASSPPSYNEQFF,TRBJ2-1,.,TRBV18
TGTGCCATCAGGCCGGGACAGGGGGTTGCACCCCTCCACTTT,CAIRPGQGVAPLHF,TRBJ1-6,TRBD1,TRBV10-3